This passage covers 18 T cell receptor beta chains from one sample sequenced in a study of blood T cells in healthy people across ages. The use of a sample-barcoded 5' primer and a J-beta primer mix characterized a second PCR of roughly 7 to 12 cycles. TCRdb fed the 5' RACE reads into MiXCR, producing one record per CDR3 protein. The repertoire holds 450,000 to 650,000 distinct CDR3 sequences, with 20% to 30% as singletons. This same sample was also taken into another study, of T cells of mothers and their children.

The specimen was blood. These receptors were obtained from a boy aged 5-17 years in good health.

The chain joins TRBV28 to TRBJ1-5; possible D gene TRBD1, 5 bases. V was pared by 6 bases and J by 3 bases, with 9 bases between. Per germline, CDR1 MDHEN and CDR2 SYDVKM. The CDR3 contains 13 residues. CDR3 sequence (DNA): TGTGCCAGCAGCAGGGATTACAATCAGCCCCAGCATTTT. Translating it yields CASSRDYNQPQHF. Based on the CDR3 plus reference TRBV28 and TRBJ1-5, the full variable domain is DVKVTQSSRYLVKRTGEKVFLECVQDMDHENMFWYRQDPGLGLRLIYFSYDVKMKEKGDIPEGYSVSREKKERFSLILESASTNQTSMYLCASSRDYNQPQHFGDGTRLSIL.

V usage is TRBV12-3 or TRBV12-4 and J usage is TRBJ2-4, with TRBD1 matching over 7 bases. The CDR3 is 14 amino acids. The junction had 5 bases not matched to a gene; V was cut back by 6 bases and J by 3 bases. The CDR3 loop is CASSPGGIKNIQYF. The CDR3 nucleotides are TGTGCCAGCAGCCCAGGGGGTATCAAAAACATTCAGTACTTC.

The CDR3 DNA reads as TGTGCCAGCAGCTTATTATCTGCCAGCTCTGGGGCCAACGTCCTGACTTTC. This translates into CASSLLSASSGANVLTF. This chain joins TRBV7-2 and TRBJ2-6; D gene ambiguous. Germline loops: CDR1 SGHTA, CDR2 FQGNSA. This CDR3 region has 17 residues. Trimming pared 2 bases from V and 0 bases from J, leaving 11 bases between.

This clonotype has just a few counts. This sequence joins TRBV12-3 or TRBV12-4 and TRBJ2-3; D is ambiguous. CDR3 size: 10 residues. V was pared by 11 bases and J by 1 base, with 4 bases between. CDR3 sequence (DNA): TGTGCCTCCGGCACAGATACGCAGTATTTT. Amino acids: CASGTDTQYF.

This clonotype occurred a few times. The rearrangement links TRBV7-2 to TRBJ1-1, with D tentatively TRBD1 (6 bases). CDR3 length equals 15 residues. The ends were cut back, 5 bases at V and 6 bases at J, with 19 bases in the middle. CDR1 is SGHTA and CDR2 is FQGNSA in the germline V gene. The CDR3 protein is CASSPGWRGTAEAFF. The CDR3 DNA is TGTGCCAGCAGCCCCGGTTGGAGGGGGACGGCTGAAGCTTTCTTT.

The sample holds many counts of this clonotype. The CDR3, as DNA: TGTGCCAGCAGTGACTCGACAGGGGATGGCTACACCTTC. Amino acids: CASSDSTGDGYTF. The chain joins TRBV6-4 to TRBJ1-2, with TRBD1 identical over 8 bases. This CDR3 has 13 residues. Germline assignment: CDR1 MRHNA and CDR2 SNTAGT. V lost 0 bases, J lost 6 bases, and 0 bases stayed unmatched.

The chain links TRBV7-8 to TRBJ1-1, with 7 bases identical to TRBD1. CDR1 is SGHVS and CDR2 is FQNEAQ in the germline V gene. This CDR3 contains 15 residues. V lost 0 bases to trimming and J lost 2 bases; unmatched junction nucleotides: 3. The CDR3 sequence: CASSLAGDSNTEAFF. DNA for the CDR3: TGTGCCAGCAGCTTAGCGGGGGACAGCAACACTGAAGCTTTCTTT.

The rearrangement joins TRBV5-1 to TRBJ1-1; TRBD1 is a possible D gene (5 bases). This CDR3 has 14 amino acids. In germline, CDR1 is SGHRS, CDR2 YFSETQ. V was trimmed by 1 base and J by 0 bases, leaving 7 bases between them. The CDR3 nucleotides read TGCGCCAGCAGCTTGACGACAGTGAACACTGAAGCTTTCTTT. Protein sequence: CASSLTTVNTEAFF.

This chain uses TRBV3-1 with TRBJ2-7; TRBD2 matches 10 bases. The CDR3 is 14 amino acids. V gave up 6 bases and J gave up 3 bases; unmatched junction bases: 5. The V gene's germline CDR1 is LGHDT and CDR2 YNNKEL (reference sequence). The CDR3 protein is CASSKLAGSYEQYF. CDR3 DNA: TGTGCCAGCAGTAAACTAGCGGGGAGCTACGAGCAGTACTTC.

In its sample, this clonotype was seen a few times. The chain is built from TRBV12-5 and TRBJ2-5; possible D gene TRBD2, 5 bases. In germline, CDR1 is LGHNT, CDR2 FRNRAP. The length of the CDR3 is 13 residues. V lost 2 bases and J lost 2, with 6 bases in between. This CDR3 is CASGLREQETQYF. As DNA, the CDR3 is TGTGCTAGTGGTTTGAGGGAGCAAGAGACCCAGTACTTC.

The DNA for the CDR3 is TGTGCCAGCAGCCTAGGGACAGGGACTAGCACAGATACGCAGTATTTT. Protein sequence: CASSLGTGTSTDTQYF. V usage is TRBV5-5 and J usage is TRBJ2-3; TRBD1 aligns across 9 bases. Germline V gene data show CDR1 as SGHKS and CDR2 as YYEKEE (reference sequence). The CDR3 is 16 residues long. J was trimmed by 0 bases and V by 4 bases; bases with no gene match: 6.

The chain employs TRBV24-1 and TRBJ2-3; D may correspond to TRBD1 or TRBD2 (6 bases each). Germline V gene sequence: CDR1 KGHDR, CDR2 SFDVKD. The ends were cut back, 7 bases at V and 2 bases at J, with 9 bases in the middle. There are 13 residues in the CDR3. The CDR3 reads CATRQGLTDTQYF. CDR3 DNA sequence: TGTGCCACCAGACAGGGACTCACAGATACGCAGTATTTT.

The genes are TRBV29-1 and TRBJ1-1; no firm D call. This CDR3 spans 14 amino acids. With 3 bases removed from V and 1 base from J, the gap between germline ends came to 12 bases. Germline CDR1 reads SQVTM; CDR2 reads ANQGSEA. CDR3 in amino acids: CSVETRKGNTEAFF. CDR3 nucleotide sequence: TGCAGCGTTGAGACCAGAAAAGGGAACACTGAAGCTTTCTTT. The entire variable domain, with the rest obtained from reference TRBV29-1 and TRBJ1-1, is as follows: SAVISQKPSRDICQRGTSLTIQCQVDSQVTMMFWYRQQPGQSLTLIATANQGSEATYESGFVIDKFPISRPNLTFSTLTVSNMSPEDSSIYLCSVETRKGNTEAFFGQGTRLTVV.

As for this clonotype: One junction end disagrees with the germline gene, perhaps due to a read error. The chain joins TRBV7-2 to TRBJ2-3; TRBD2 is a possible D gene (6 bases). Germline V gives CDR1 SGHTA, CDR2 FQGNSA. This CDR3 has 16 amino acids. In nucleotides, the CDR3 is TGTGCCAGCAGCTCCCGCTTGGGGGGAGGCACAGATACGCAGTGTTTT. It codes for CASSSRLGGGTDTQCF.

The rearrangement joins TRBV6-6 to TRBJ2-7; the D is unclear. This CDR3 spans 15 amino acids. The ends were cut back, 3 bases at V and 2 bases at J, with 14 bases in the middle. Germline assignment: CDR1 MNHNY and CDR2 SVGAGI (reference sequence). The CDR3 protein is CASSYGQSFTYEQYF. The CDR3 region has the DNA TGTGCCAGCAGTTATGGTCAATCTTTTACCTACGAGCAGTACTTC.

In its sample, this clonotype was seen a few times. The V and J genes are TRBV6-5 and TRBJ1-1, with D maybe TRBD1 (6 bases). In germline, CDR1 is MNHEY, CDR2 SVGAGI. The CDR3 runs 15 residues. V was clipped by 5 bases and J by 5 bases, with 18 bases between them. This CDR3 reads CASSPGGGLWTEAFF. CDR3 DNA: TGTGCCAGCAGTCCCGGGGGGGGGCTGTGGACTGAAGCTTTCTTT.

This chain uses TRBV20-1 with TRBJ2-7; no reliable D call. V was cut by 0 bases and J by 0 bases, with 12 bases left in between. Germline V gene data show CDR1 as DFQATT and CDR2 as SNEGSKA (reference sequence). The CDR3 is made up of 15 amino acids. The DNA of the CDR3 is TGCAGTGCTAGAGATATGACGGAGTACTCCTACGAGCAGTACTTC. Its translation: CSARDMTEYSYEQYF.

This clonotype has ten or more counts. The chain carries TRBV5-6 and TRBJ2-7; 8 bases agree with TRBD1. The CDR3 has 14 residues. The germline gives CDR1 SGHDT, CDR2 YYEEEE. J gave up 6 bases and V 4 bases, and 9 bases lay outside the gene matches. This CDR3 reads CASSGGGQGTEQYF. In DNA form, the CDR3 reads TGTGCCAGCAGCGGGGGAGGACAGGGAACCGAGCAGTACTTC.